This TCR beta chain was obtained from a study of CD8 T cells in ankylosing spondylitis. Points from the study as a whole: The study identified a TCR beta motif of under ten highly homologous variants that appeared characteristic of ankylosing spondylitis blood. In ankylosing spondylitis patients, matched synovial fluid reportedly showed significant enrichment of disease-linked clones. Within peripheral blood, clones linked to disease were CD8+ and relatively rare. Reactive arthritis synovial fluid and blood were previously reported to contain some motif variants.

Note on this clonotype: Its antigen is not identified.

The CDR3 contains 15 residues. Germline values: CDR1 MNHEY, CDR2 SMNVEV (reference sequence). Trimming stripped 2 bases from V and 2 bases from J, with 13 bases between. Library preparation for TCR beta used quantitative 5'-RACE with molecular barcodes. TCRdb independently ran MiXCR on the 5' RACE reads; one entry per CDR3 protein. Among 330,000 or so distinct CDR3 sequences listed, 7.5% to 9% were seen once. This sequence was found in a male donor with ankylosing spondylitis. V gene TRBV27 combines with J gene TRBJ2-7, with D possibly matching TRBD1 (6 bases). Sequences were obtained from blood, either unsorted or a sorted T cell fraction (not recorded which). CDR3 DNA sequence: TGTGCCAGCAGTTTAATGTCCGCAGGGGCCTACGAGCAGTACTTC. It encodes CASSLMSAGAYEQYF.